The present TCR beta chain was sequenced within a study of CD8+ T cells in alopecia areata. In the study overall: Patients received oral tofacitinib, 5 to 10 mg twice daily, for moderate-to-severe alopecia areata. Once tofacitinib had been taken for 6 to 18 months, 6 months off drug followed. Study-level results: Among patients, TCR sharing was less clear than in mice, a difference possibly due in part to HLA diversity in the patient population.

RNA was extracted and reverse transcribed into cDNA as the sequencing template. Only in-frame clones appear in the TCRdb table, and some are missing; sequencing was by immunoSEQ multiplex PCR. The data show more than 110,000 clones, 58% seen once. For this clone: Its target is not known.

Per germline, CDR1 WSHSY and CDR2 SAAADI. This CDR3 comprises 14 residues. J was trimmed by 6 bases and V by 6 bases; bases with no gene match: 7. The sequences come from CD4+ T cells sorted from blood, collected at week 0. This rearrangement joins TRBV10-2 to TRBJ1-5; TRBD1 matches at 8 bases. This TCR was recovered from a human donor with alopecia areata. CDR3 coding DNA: TGCGCCAGCAGCTATGGACAGGGTGGTCAGCCCCAGCATTTT. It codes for CASSYGQGGQPQHF.